This entry features one T cell receptor beta chain sequence. V was pared by 7 bases and J by 1 base, with 11 bases between. The germline CDR1 and CDR2 sequences are SGHRS and YFSETQ. CDR3 length: 14 residues. Produced via immunoSEQ multiplex PCR; TCRdb's table is partial and in-frame only. Among roughly 1,600,000 clones listed, around 98.5% were seen once. The sample originates from a study of shared clonotypes between healthy human individuals. This clonotype originated in a man aged 25-45 years in good health. Sequencing was done on a sample of naive CD4+ T cells sorted from blood. Subset indicated: CD45RA+ positively selected. The rearrangement uses TRBV5-1 and TRBJ2-2; D is unresolved. This CDR3 reads CASGPILNTGELFF. Here the CDR3 DNA reads TGCGCCAGCGGACCTATTCTGAACACCGGGGAGCTGTTTTTT.